The 15 T cell receptor beta chains presented below share a single source sample, sequenced in a study of blood T cell repertoires in COVID-19. This table comes from immunoSEQ multiplex PCR, and its TCRdb copy is limited to in-frame clones, with some not included. The data show about 51,000 clones, 88% seen once. Sequences were obtained from peripheral blood. These receptors came from a man aged 50-59 years with active COVID-19.

The V and J genes are TRBV6-6 and TRBJ2-1; 11 nucleotides match TRBD2. The CDR3 loop spans 16 amino acids. The germline gives CDR1 MNHNY, CDR2 SVGAGI (reference sequence). Trimming took 0 bases from V and 9 from J; bases not matched to a gene: 7. CDR3 sequence (DNA): TGTGCCAGCAGTTACTCGGCTAGCGGGAGGATGCCTGAGCAGTTCTTC. Amino acids: CASSYSASGRMPEQFF.

The chain joins TRBV30 to TRBJ1-1; D is unresolved. CDR3 length: 13 amino acids. V shed 5 bases and J shed 5 bases, with 15 bases lying between them. From germline, CDR1 is GTSNPN and CDR2 SVGIG (reference sequence). CDR3 sequence reads: CAWLYRPGTEAFF. CDR3 nucleotide sequence: TGTGCCTGGCTTTACCGGCCGGGGACTGAAGCTTTCTTT.

The gene calls are TRBV30 and TRBJ2-2, with D perhaps TRBD1 (5 bases). Germline V gene lookup returns CDR1 GTSNPN and CDR2 SVGIG (reference sequence). The length of the CDR3 is 10 residues. V lost 6 bases and J lost 9, with 8 bases in between. The CDR3 DNA is TGTGCCTGCAGGGTTCGGGAGCTGTTTTTT. It is translated as CACRVRELFF.

The CDR3 here is CASSVFGHNEQFF. The CDR3 DNA follows: TGTGCCAGCAGCGTATTCGGTCACAATGAGCAGTTCTTC. The chain recombines TRBV9 with TRBJ2-1; the D is unclear. Trimming shortened V by 1 base and J by 5 bases, and 7 bases separated the two germline ends. This CDR3 is built from 13 residues. Germline-derived CDR1 and CDR2 are SGDLS and YYNGEE.

J is TRBJ1-4 and V is TRBV9, with a weak D call TRBD1 (6 bases). CDR3 length equals 17 residues. Germline CDR1 SGDLS, CDR2 YYNGEE. V shed 4 bases and J shed 0 bases, with 16 bases lying between them. Here the CDR3 DNA reads TGTGCCAGCAGCCCATCAGGGGCGATTGCAACTAATGAAAAACTGTTTTTT. This translates into CASSPSGAIATNEKLFF.

The J gene is TRBJ2-3, the V gene TRBV29-1, with TRBD1 matching 9 bases. This CDR3 has 13 amino acids. Germline V lookup: CDR1 SQVTM, CDR2 ANQGSEA. Unmatched junction bases numbered 4, after V lost 7 bases and J lost 2 bases. The CDR3 DNA reads as TGCAGCGGCCGGGACAGGGTCACAGATACGCAGTATTTT. This translates into CSGRDRVTDTQYF.

This chain links TRBV27 with TRBJ2-1; 12 bases are a match to TRBD2. CDR3 length equals 15 residues. Germline assignment: CDR1 MNHEY and CDR2 SMNVEV (reference sequence). Trimming cost V 6 bases and J 6 bases; bases outside gene matches: 6. CDR3 residues: CASSTSGRIRNEQFF. The CDR3 DNA follows: TGTGCCAGCAGCACTAGCGGGAGGATTCGCAATGAGCAGTTCTTC.

This chain links TRBV7-3 with TRBJ2-7; D may be TRBD2 (6 bases). The CDR3 has 14 amino acids. Germline V gene sequence: CDR1 SGHTA, CDR2 FQGTGA. V was clipped by 6 bases and J by 0 bases, with 12 bases between them. CDR3 loop: CASSPGGSSYEQYF. The CDR3 DNA reads TGTGCCAGCAGTCCTGGGGGGAGCTCCTACGAGCAGTACTTC.

The J gene is TRBJ2-7, the V gene TRBV5-1; D unresolved. Trimming left V 0 bases short and J 1 base short, with 8 bases between. CDR3 length equals 14 residues. Germline CDR1 is SGHRS and CDR2 is YFSETQ. This CDR3 is CASSLAPESYEQYV. The DNA for the CDR3 is TGCGCCAGCAGCTTGGCCCCAGAATCCTACGAGCAGTACGTC.

This chain connects TRBV6-5 to TRBJ1-5; TRBD1 agrees at 7 bases. Germline V gene data show CDR1 as MNHEY and CDR2 as SVGAGI. The CDR3 is 14 residues long. The junction had 5 bases not matched to a gene; V was cut back by 8 bases and J by 1 base. The CDR3 here is CASAEGASNQPQHF. The CDR3 DNA sequence: TGTGCCAGCGCGGAGGGGGCGAGCAATCAGCCCCAGCATTTT.

The chain joins TRBV30 to TRBJ1-2, with D possibly matching TRBD1 (6 bases). The CDR3 extends over 13 amino acids. V lost 4 bases and J 3 bases, leaving 12 bases between the germline ends. Germline CDR1 reads GTSNPN; CDR2 reads SVGIG (reference sequence). DNA for the CDR3: TGTGCCTGGATTCAGGGGTACGACTATGGCTACACCTTC. The encoded protein is CAWIQGYDYGYTF. Complete variable domain (other parts from reference TRBV30 and TRBJ1-2): SQTIHQWPATLVQPVGSPLSLECTVEGTSNPNLYWYRQAAGRGLQLLFYSVGIGQISSEVPQNLSASRPQDRQFILSSKKLLLSDSGFYLCAWIQGYDYGYTFGSGTRLTVV.

V and J are TRBV19 and TRBJ1-5; D is perhaps TRBD1 (5 bases). Germline CDR1 LNHDA, CDR2 SQIVND (reference sequence). The CDR3 consists of 13 residues. V was pared by 5 bases and J by 7 bases, with 12 bases between. The CDR3 region is CASSQIRGQPQHF. CDR3 DNA: TGTGCCAGTAGTCAGATACGGGGGCAGCCCCAGCATTTT.

The V gene is TRBV4-1, the J gene TRBJ1-1; a possible D gene is TRBD1 (6 bases). Germline CDR1 is MGHRA and CDR2 is YSYEKL. V lost 0 bases and J 2 bases, leaving 10 bases between the germline ends. The CDR3 has 15 residues. As DNA, the CDR3 is TGCGCCAGCAGCCAAGAACCAGGGGAAAACACTGAAGCTTTCTTT. It is translated as CASSQEPGENTEAFF.

The V gene is TRBV28, the J gene TRBJ2-2, with 13 nucleotides matching TRBD2. Looked up from germline, CDR1 is MDHEN and CDR2 is SYDVKM. The CDR3 is 16 residues long. The junction had 4 bases not matched to a gene; V was cut back by 5 bases and J by 4 bases. CDR3 DNA: TGTGCCAGCAGTACGGGACTAGCGGGACTCACCGGGGAGCTGTTTTTT. Translated, it gives CASSTGLAGLTGELFF.

V usage is TRBV19 and J usage is TRBJ1-6; 7 bases align to TRBD1. CDR1 LNHDA and CDR2 SQIVND come from the germline V gene (reference sequence). With V trimmed by 6 bases and J by 0 bases, 5 bases remained unmatched. This CDR3 comprises 16 residues. CDR3 DNA: TGTGCCAGTAGGTTACAGGGGAGCTCCTATAATTCACCCCTCCACTTT. Translation gives CASRLQGSSYNSPLHF.